This T cell receptor (beta chain) was found in a study of control samples from healthy donors and cancer patients. CDR3 size: 21 residues. Germline V CDR1 and CDR2: MDHEN, SYDVKM. V shed 3 bases and J 4 bases; nucleotides not matched to a gene: 17. Sequencing was performed with immunoSEQ multiplex PCR; in TCRdb, only in-frame clones are kept and a portion is missing. The sample records tens of thousands of clones, over 80% being singletons. The sample taken for sequencing was blood. The gene calls are TRBV28 and TRBJ2-6; 11 nucleotides align to TRBD2. The TCR sequence derives from a man between 60 and 75 years old in good health. The CDR3, as DNA: TGTGCCAGCAGTTTTGCCGTTTTCACTAGCGGGAGAACGAGCGGGGCCAACGTCCTGACTTTC. Its protein is CASSFAVFTSGRTSGANVLTF.